This T cell receptor beta chain was obtained from a study of cytomegalovirus exposure and HLA in healthy donors. General study findings and limits: The study put about 180 TCR beta chains on its list as cytomegalovirus-associated. Common viral pathogens were later found to be apparently linked to several of the most significant clusters.

PCR used 60 Vbeta primers and 13 Jbeta primers. Libraries were prepared by immunoSEQ multiplex PCR; TCRdb keeps only in-frame clonotypes and omits some of them. This sample has a few hundred thousand clones, with around nine tenths found just once. The V end lost 5 bases, the J end lost 10 bases, and 13 bases lay between the germline ends. The CDR3 extends over 12 amino acids. Germline values: CDR1 SNHLY, CDR2 FYNNEI. Remarks on this clone: The antigen is not known.

The J gene is TRBJ2-3, the V gene TRBV2; a weak D match, TRBD1 (6 bases). The receptor's source is a young woman in good health and CMV-seronegative. The sample comprised PBMCs. In nucleotides, the CDR3 is TGTGCCAGCAGTAACCCAGGGGTGGCGCAGTATTTT. It translates to CASSNPGVAQYF.